The clone carrying this T cell receptor beta chain showed up just a few times. The antigen remains undetermined. The data belong to a study of response to subunit inactivated influenza vaccine. General observations from the study: Researchers suggested that each seasonal influenza vaccination recruits few new T cells.

TCRdb reprocessed the RT-PCR reads with MiXCR, giving one entry per CDR3 protein. The table records a few hundred thousand distinct CDR3 sequences, 20% to 25% of them present only once. The germline V and J ends were trimmed by 4 bases and 4 bases, with 21 bases remaining between them. The CDR3 is 18 residues long. The germline CDR1 and CDR2 sequences are SGDLS and YYNGEE. The origin of this receptor is a man in his fifties or sixties who received an inactivated influenza vaccine. Sequenced here: PBMCs from blood, sampled less than 22 months after vaccination. The chain combines TRBV9 with TRBJ2-6, with D possibly matching TRBD1 (6 bases). The CDR3 sequence is CASSPRMGAQGGANVLTF. The CDR3 bases are TGTGCCAGCAGCCCGAGAATGGGGGCCCAGGGGGGGGCCAACGTCCTGACTTTC.